The clone carrying this T cell receptor (beta chain) was counted between two and nine times. With iRepertoire HTBI primers and Arm-PCR of CDR3 regions, TCR beta libraries were built. TCRdb called the multiplex PCR reads again in MiXCR, with one record for every CDR3 protein. This sample has hundreds of thousands of distinct CDR3 sequences; around 15% occur once, and the top ten carry roughly 30%. The time point is: newly diagnosed GD, antithyroid drugs for less than 3 months. Generation of the TCR library employed RNA extracted from PBMCs. These data come from a study of regulatory T cells in long-lasting Graves disease. Overall study: Graves' patients with a new diagnosis had received antithyroid drugs under 3 months.

The V and J ends lost 3 bases and 6 bases respectively, with 11 bases between them. This CDR3 has 13 residues. Germline CDR1 reads SGHNT; CDR2 reads YYREEE (reference sequence). These data were also filed under a second study, of T cells in Graves' hyperthyroidism and ophthalmopathy. That study reports: Newly diagnosed hyperthyroidism patients aged 18 to 65 years had disease lasting under 2 months. Patients with uncontrolled infections, other autoimmune diseases, pregnancy or lactation were excluded.

The material sequenced was peripheral blood mononuclear cells (PBMCs), taken at new diagnosis, from a patient treated with antithyroid drugs. The chain has TRBV5-4 and TRBJ2-3; tentative D call: TRBD1 (6 bases). The sequence derives from a man aged 35 to 55 with Graves disease. The CDR3 nucleotides are TGTGCCAGCAGCTACCCAGGGGACGATACGCAGTATTTT. Its protein product is CASSYPGDDTQYF.